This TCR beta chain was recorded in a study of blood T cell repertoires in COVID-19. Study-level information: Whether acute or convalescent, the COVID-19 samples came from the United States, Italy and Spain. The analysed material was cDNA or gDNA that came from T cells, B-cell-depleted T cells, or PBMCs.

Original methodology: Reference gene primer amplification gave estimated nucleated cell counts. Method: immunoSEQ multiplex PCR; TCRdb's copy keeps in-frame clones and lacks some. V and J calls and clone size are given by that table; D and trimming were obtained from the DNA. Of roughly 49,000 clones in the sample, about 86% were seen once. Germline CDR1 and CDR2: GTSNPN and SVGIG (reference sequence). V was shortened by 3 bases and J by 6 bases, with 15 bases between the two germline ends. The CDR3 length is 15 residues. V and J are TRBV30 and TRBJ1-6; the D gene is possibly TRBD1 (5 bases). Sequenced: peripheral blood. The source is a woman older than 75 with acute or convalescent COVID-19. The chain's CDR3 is CAWSRRGTSNSPLHF. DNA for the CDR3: TGTGCCTGGAGCCGGAGGGGAACATCTAATTCACCCCTCCACTTT.